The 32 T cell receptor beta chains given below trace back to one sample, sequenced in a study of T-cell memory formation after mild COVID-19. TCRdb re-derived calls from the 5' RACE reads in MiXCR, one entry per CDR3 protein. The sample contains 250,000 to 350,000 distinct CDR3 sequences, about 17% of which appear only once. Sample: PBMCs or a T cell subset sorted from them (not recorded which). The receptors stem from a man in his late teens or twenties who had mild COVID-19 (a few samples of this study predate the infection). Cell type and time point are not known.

The CDR3 loop is CASRFIQGTEAYGYTF. The CDR3 DNA follows: TGTGCCAGCAGATTTATACAGGGGACAGAAGCCTATGGCTACACCTTC. The V and J genes are TRBV6-6 and TRBJ1-2; 7 nucleotides line up with TRBD1. Germline CDR1 MNHNY, CDR2 SVGAGI (reference sequence). Unmatched junction bases numbered 14, after V lost 6 bases and J lost 4 bases. This CDR3 is built from 16 residues.

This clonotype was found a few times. CDR3 residues: CASSYAYGRNTEAFF. CDR3 nucleotides: TGCGCCAGCAGCTACGCTTATGGGAGGAACACTGAAGCTTTCTTT. The chain joins TRBV5-1 to TRBJ1-1, with D unresolved. Trimming stripped 3 bases from V and 1 base from J, with 13 bases between. The V gene's germline CDR1 is SGHRS and CDR2 YFSETQ. This CDR3 contains 15 residues.

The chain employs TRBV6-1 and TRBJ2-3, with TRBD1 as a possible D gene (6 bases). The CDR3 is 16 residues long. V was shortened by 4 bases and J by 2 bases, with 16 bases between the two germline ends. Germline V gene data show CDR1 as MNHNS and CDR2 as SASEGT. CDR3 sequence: CASSAAGALPTDTQYF. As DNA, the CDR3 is TGTGCCAGCAGTGCTGCAGGGGCCCTCCCCACAGATACGCAGTATTTT.

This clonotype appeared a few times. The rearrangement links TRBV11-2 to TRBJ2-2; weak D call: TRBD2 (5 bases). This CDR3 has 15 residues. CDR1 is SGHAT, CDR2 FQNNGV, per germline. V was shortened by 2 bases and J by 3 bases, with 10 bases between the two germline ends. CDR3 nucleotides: TGTGCCAGCAGCTTATCCCTCGGGGACACCGGGGAGCTGTTTTTT. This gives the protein CASSLSLGDTGELFF.

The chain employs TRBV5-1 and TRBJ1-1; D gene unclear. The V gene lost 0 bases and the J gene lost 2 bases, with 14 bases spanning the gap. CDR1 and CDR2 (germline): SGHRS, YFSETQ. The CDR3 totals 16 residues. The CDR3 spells CASSLGEAISNTEAFF. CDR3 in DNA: TGCGCCAGCAGCTTGGGTGAGGCAATCTCAAACACTGAAGCTTTCTTT.

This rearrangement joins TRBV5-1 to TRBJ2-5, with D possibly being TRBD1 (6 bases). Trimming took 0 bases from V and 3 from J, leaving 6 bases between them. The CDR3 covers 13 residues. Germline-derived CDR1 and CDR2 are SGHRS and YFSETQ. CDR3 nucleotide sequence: TGCGCCAGCAGCTTGGGACAGGAAGAGACCCAGTACTTC. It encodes CASSLGQEETQYF. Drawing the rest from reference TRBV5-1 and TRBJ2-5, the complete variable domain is KAGVTQTPRYLIKTRGQQVTLSCSPISGHRSVSWYQQTPGQGLQFLFEYFSETQRNKGNFPGRFSGRQFSNSRSEMNVSTLELGDSALYLCASSLGQEETQYFGPGTRLLVL.

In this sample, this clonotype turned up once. The CDR3 loop reads CASSFGTGFNGYTF. Written as DNA, the CDR3 is TGTGCCAGCAGCTTCGGGACAGGGTTCAATGGCTACACCTTC. The gene calls are TRBV7-2 and TRBJ1-2; 9 nucleotides agree with TRBD1. Germline V gene data show CDR1 as SGHTA and CDR2 as FQGNSA. With V trimmed by 3 bases and J by 6 bases, 5 bases remained unmatched. The CDR3 contains 14 residues.

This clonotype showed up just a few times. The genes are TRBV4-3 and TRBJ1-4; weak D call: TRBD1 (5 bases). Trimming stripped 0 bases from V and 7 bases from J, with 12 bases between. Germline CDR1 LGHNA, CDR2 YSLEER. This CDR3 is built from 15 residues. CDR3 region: CASSQEGGKGEKLFF. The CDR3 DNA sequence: TGCGCCAGCAGCCAAGAGGGGGGTAAAGGTGAAAAACTGTTTTTT.

The CDR3 sequence is CASTTGTGPGGYTF. The CDR3 DNA reads TGTGCCAGCACCACGGGGACGGGTCCAGGCGGCTACACCTTC. The gene calls are TRBV12-3 or TRBV12-4 and TRBJ1-2; perhaps TRBD1 as D (5 bases). The CDR3 totals 14 residues. V lost 7 bases and J 8 bases, leaving 20 bases between the germline ends.

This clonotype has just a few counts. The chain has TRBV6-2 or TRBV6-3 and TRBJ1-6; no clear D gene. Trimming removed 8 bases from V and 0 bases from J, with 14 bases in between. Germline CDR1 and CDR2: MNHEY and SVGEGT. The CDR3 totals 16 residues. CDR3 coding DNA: TGTGCCAGCGGACTGCCCCGACACTCCTATAATTCACCCCTCCACTTT. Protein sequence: CASGLPRHSYNSPLHF.

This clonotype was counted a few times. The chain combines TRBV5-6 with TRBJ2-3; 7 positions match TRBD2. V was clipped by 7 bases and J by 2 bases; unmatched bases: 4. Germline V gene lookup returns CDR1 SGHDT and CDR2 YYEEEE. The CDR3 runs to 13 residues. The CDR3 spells CASRTSHTDTQYF. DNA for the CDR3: TGTGCCAGCCGGACTAGTCACACAGATACGCAGTATTTT.

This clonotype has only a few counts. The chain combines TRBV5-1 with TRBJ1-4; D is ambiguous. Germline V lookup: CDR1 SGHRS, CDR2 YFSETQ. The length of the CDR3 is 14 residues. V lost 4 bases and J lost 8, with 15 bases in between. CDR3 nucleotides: TGCGCCAGCAGCGACGGGAGCATAGGGGAAAAACTGTTTTTT. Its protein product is CASSDGSIGEKLFF.

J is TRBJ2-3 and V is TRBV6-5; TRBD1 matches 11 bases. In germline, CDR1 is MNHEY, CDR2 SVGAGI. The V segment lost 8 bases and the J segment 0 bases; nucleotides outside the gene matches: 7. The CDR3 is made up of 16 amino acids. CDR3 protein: CASGTGGGFSTDTQYF. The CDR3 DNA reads TGTGCCAGCGGGACAGGGGGAGGTTTTAGCACAGATACGCAGTATTTT.

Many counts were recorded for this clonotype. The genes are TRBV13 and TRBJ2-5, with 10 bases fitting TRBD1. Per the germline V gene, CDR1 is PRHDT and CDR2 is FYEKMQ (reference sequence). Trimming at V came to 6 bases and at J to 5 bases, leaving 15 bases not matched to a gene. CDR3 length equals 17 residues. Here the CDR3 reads CASSEFLGTGVVETQYF. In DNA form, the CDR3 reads TGTGCCAGCAGTGAATTTCTCGGGACAGGGGTAGTGGAGACCCAGTACTTC.

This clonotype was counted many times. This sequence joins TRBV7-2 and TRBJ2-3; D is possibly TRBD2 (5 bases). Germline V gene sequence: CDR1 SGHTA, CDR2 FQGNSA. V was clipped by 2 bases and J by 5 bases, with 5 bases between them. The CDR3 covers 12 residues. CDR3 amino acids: CASSLSGDTQYF. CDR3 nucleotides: TGTGCCAGCAGCTTAAGCGGAGATACGCAGTATTTT. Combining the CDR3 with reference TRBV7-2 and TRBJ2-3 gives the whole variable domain GAGVSQSPSNKVTEKGKDVELRCDPISGHTALYWYRQSLGQGLEFLIYFQGNSAPDKSGLPSDRFSAERTGGSVSTLTIQRTQQEDSAVYLCASSLSGDTQYFGPGTRLTVL.

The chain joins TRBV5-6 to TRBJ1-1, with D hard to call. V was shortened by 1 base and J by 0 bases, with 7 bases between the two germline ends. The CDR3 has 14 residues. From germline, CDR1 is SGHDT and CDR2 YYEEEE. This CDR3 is CASSLFGVNTEAFF. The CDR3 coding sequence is TGTGCCAGCAGCTTGTTCGGTGTGAACACTGAAGCTTTCTTT.

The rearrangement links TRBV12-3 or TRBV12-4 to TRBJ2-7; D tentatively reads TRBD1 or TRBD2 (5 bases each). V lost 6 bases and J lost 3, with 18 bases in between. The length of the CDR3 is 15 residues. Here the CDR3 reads CASSEGSAGLYEQYF. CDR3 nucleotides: TGTGCCAGCAGCGAGGGGTCGGCCGGGCTCTACGAGCAGTACTTC.

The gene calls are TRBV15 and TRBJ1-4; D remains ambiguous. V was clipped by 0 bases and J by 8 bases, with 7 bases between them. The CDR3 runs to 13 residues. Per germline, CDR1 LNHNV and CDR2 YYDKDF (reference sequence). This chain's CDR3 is CATSRDSQEKLFF. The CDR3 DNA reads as TGTGCCACCAGCAGAGATAGTCAAGAAAAACTGTTTTTT. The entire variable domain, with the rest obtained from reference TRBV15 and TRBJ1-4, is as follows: DAMVIQNPRYQVTQFGKPVTLSCSQTLNHNVMYWYQQKSSQAPKLLFHYYDKDFNNEADTPDNFQSRRPNTSFCFLDIRSPGLGDTAMYLCATSRDSQEKLFFGSGTQLSVL.

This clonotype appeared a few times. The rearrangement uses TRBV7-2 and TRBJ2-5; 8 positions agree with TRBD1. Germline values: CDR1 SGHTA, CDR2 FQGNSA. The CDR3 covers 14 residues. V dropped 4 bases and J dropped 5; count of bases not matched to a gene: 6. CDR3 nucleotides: TGTGCCAGCAGCTACCAGACAGGGGCCGAGACCCAGTACTTC. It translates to CASSYQTGAETQYF.

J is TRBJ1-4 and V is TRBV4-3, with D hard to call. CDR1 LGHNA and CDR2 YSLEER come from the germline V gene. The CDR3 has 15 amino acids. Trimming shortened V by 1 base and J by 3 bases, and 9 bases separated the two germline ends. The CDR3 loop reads CASSQAHGSNEKLFF. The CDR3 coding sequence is TGCGCCAGCAGCCAAGCCCACGGGTCTAATGAAAAACTGTTTTTT.

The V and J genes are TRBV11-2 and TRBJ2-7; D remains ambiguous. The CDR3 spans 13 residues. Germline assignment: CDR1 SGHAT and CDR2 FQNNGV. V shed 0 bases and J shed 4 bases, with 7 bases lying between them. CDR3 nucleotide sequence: TGTGCCAGCAGCTTAGATCGAGGTTACGAGCAGTACGTC. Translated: CASSLDRGYEQYV.

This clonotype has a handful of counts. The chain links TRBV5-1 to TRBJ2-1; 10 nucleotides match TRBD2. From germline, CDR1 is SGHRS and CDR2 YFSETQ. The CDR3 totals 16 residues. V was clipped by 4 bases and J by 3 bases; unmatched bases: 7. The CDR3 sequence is CASSARERGGYNEQFF. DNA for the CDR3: TGCGCCAGCAGCGCCCGGGAGCGGGGGGGCTACAATGAGCAGTTCTTC.

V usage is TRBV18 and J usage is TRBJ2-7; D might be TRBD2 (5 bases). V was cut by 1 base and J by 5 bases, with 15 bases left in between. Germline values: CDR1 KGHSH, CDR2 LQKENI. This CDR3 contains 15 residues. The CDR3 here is CASSPQDPGVNEQYF. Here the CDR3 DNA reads TGTGCCAGCTCACCACAAGACCCCGGGGTAAACGAGCAGTACTTC.

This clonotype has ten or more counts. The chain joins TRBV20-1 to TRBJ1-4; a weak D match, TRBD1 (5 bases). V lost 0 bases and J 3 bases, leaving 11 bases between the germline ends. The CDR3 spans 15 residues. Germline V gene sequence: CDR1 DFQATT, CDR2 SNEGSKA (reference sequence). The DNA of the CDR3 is TGCAGTGCTAGAGATGGGGGAAACGCTAATGAAAAACTGTTTTTT. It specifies CSARDGGNANEKLFF.

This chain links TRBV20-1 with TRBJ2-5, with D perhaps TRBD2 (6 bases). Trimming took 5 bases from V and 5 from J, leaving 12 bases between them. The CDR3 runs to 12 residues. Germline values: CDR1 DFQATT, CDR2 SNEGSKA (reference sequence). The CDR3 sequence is CSAAGPRETQYF. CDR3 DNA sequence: TGCAGTGCTGCGGGACCTCGGGAGACCCAGTACTTC.

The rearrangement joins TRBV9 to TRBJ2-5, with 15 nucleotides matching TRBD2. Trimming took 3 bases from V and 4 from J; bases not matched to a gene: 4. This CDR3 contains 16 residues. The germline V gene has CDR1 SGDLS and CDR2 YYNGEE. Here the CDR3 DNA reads TGTGCCAGCAGCGACCGGACTAGCGGGGGGGCAGAGACCCAGTACTTC. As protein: CASSDRTSGGAETQYF.

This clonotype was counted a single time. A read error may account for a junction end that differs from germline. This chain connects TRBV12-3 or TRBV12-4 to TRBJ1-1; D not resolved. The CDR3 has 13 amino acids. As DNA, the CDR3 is TGTGCCATCAGTTTAGGTCCCGGGAGTGAAGCTTTCTTT. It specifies CAISLGPGSEAFF.

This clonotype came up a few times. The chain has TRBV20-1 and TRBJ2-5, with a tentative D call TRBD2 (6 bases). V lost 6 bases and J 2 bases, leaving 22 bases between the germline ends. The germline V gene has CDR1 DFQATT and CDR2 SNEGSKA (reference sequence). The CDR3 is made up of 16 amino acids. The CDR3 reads CSALAGTDIWQETQYF. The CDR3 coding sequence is TGCAGTGCCCTGGCCGGGACTGACATATGGCAAGAGACCCAGTACTTC.

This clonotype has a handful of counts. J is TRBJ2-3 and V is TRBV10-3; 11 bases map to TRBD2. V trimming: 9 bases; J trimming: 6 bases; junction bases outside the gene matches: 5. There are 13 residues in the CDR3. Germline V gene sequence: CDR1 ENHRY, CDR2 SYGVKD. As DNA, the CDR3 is TGTGCCATAGCGACTAGCGGGGTTGATACGCAGTATTTT. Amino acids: CAIATSGVDTQYF.

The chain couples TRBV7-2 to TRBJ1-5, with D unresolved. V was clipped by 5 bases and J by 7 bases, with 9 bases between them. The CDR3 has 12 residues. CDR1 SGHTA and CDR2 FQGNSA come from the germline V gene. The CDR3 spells CASSGYNQPQHF. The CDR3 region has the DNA TGTGCCAGCAGCGGATACAACCAGCCCCAGCATTTT. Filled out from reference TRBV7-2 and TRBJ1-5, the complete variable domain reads GAGVSQSPSNKVTEKGKDVELRCDPISGHTALYWYRQSLGQGLEFLIYFQGNSAPDKSGLPSDRFSAERTGGSVSTLTIQRTQQEDSAVYLCASSGYNQPQHFGDGTRLSIL.

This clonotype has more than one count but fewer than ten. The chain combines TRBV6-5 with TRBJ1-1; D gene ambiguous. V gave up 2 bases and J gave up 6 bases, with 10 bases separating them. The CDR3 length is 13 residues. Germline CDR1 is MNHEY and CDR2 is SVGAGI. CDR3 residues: CASSYGAAAEAFF. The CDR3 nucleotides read TGTGCCAGCAGTTACGGAGCGGCGGCTGAAGCTTTCTTT.

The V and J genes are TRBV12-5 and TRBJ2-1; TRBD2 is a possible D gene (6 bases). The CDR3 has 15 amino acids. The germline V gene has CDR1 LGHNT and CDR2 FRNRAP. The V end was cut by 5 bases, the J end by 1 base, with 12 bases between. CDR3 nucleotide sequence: TGTGCTAGTGGTCCCCGGGGAGGTTCCTACAATGAGCAGTTCTTC. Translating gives CASGPRGGSYNEQFF.